The 21 T cell receptor beta chains below all came from one sample that was sequenced in a study of monozygotic twins with inflammatory bowel disease. TCRdb reprocessed the 5' RACE reads and stores each CDR3 protein as one record, lacking DNA. The sample table sets out approximately 390,000 distinct CDR3 sequences. Sequenced: blood. All receptors derive from a human donor with ulcerative colitis or Crohn's disease, or a healthy co-twin of an affected twin (not recorded which).

The gene calls are TRBV5-1 and TRBJ1-1; there is no DNA to check the TCRdb D call of TRBD1. This CDR3 spans 14 amino acids. Germline V gene sequence: CDR1 SGHRS, CDR2 YFSETQ. The CDR3 loop is CASSVMTEGLEAFF.

The J gene is TRBJ2-7, the V gene TRBV4-2; TCRdb lists TRBD2, though no DNA is available to test this call. This CDR3 is 17 amino acids long. Germline V CDR1 and CDR2: LGHNA, YNFKEQ. The CDR3 loop is CASSQDVTLAGLYEQYF.

This sequence joins TRBV5-4 and TRBJ1-5; TCRdb calls TRBD1, which cannot be checked without DNA. The CDR3 extends over 20 amino acids. Germline CDR1 SGHNT, CDR2 YYREEE (reference sequence). CDR3 residues: CASSLTPLTGTIYSNQPQHF.

The rearrangement uses TRBV30 and TRBJ2-5; TCRdb lists TRBD2, though no DNA is available to test this call. Germline CDR1 is GTSNPN and CDR2 is SVGIG (reference sequence). This CDR3 has 12 residues. The CDR3 sequence: CAWREGLETQYF.

This chain links TRBV14 with TRBJ2-1. Germline CDR1 is SGHDN and CDR2 is FVKESK. The CDR3 covers 15 residues. CDR3 loop: CASSQDYLVSNEQFF.

This chain links TRBV7-2 with TRBJ2-3; TCRdb's assignment of TRBD2 cannot be checked, as there is no DNA. The CDR3 is made up of 15 amino acids. Germline loops: CDR1 SGHTA, CDR2 FQGNSA. The CDR3 protein is CASIANPGLTDTQYF.

The V and J genes are TRBV27 and TRBJ2-5; TCRdb's assignment of TRBD2 cannot be checked, as there is no DNA. This CDR3 is 15 amino acids long. Germline-derived CDR1 and CDR2 are MNHEY and SMNVEV (reference sequence). This CDR3 is CASRLAGRTKETQYF.

This chain's CDR3 is CSARAPGAGESPLHF. The chain has TRBV20-1 and TRBJ1-6; TCRdb calls TRBD1, which cannot be checked without DNA. The CDR3 has 15 amino acids. Germline values: CDR1 DFQATT, CDR2 SNEGSKA (reference sequence).

This sequence joins TRBV28 and TRBJ2-2; the D call of TRBD2 rests on TCRdb alone, since no DNA is present to check it. CDR3 length: 11 amino acids. The germline CDR1 and CDR2 sequences are MDHEN and SYDVKM. CDR3 amino acids: CASTSYGELFF.

This chain joins TRBV5-1 and TRBJ2-7; TCRdb selects TRBD1, and the lack of DNA leaves this call unchecked. The CDR3 contains 15 residues. Germline V gives CDR1 SGHRS, CDR2 YFSETQ. CDR3 sequence reads: CASSFGRDLSYEQYF.

V usage is TRBV5-4 and J usage is TRBJ1-2; TCRdb returns TRBD1, unconfirmable since there is no DNA. Germline V gene sequence: CDR1 SGHNT, CDR2 YYREEE (reference sequence). The CDR3 covers 12 residues. CDR3 region: CASSLTGAGYTF.

This chain uses TRBV7-9 with TRBJ2-3; the TRBD1 assignment by TCRdb is unverifiable without DNA. CDR1 is SEHNR, CDR2 FQNEAQ, per germline (reference sequence). This CDR3 has 15 residues. CDR3 residues: CASSSRDRGRHTQYF.

The V call is TRBV4-1, the J call TRBJ2-3; the D call from TCRdb, TRBD1, cannot be confirmed without DNA. The V gene's germline CDR1 is MGHRA and CDR2 YSYEKL. The CDR3 contains 15 residues. Here the CDR3 reads CASSQPTGSIDTQYF.

The rearrangement links TRBV20-1 to TRBJ2-7; the D call of TRBD2 rests on TCRdb alone, since no DNA is present to check it. The CDR3 spans 13 residues. The V gene's germline CDR1 is DFQATT and CDR2 SNEGSKA (reference sequence). CDR3 in amino acids: CSATRTSDYEQYF.

V is TRBV11-2 and J is TRBJ2-3; the D call of TRBD1 rests on TCRdb alone, since no DNA is present to check it. The germline V gene has CDR1 SGHAT and CDR2 FQNNGV. The CDR3 is 15 amino acids. The CDR3 region is CASSLVAGVKDTQYF.

This chain links TRBV7-9 with TRBJ1-2; with no DNA, the TCRdb D assignment of TRBD1 cannot be verified. In germline, CDR1 is SEHNR, CDR2 FQNEAQ (reference sequence). The CDR3 runs 14 residues. Here the CDR3 reads CASSFGGNYYGYTF.

V is TRBV20-1 and J is TRBJ1-5; TCRdb's D gene call, TRBD1, goes unchecked for lack of DNA. This CDR3 has 14 amino acids. In germline, CDR1 is DFQATT, CDR2 SNEGSKA (reference sequence). The CDR3 loop is CSAKQGASNQPQHF.

The chain links TRBV20-1 to TRBJ2-7; TCRdb picks TRBD1, but there is no DNA to check that call. The germline CDR1 and CDR2 sequences are DFQATT and SNEGSKA (reference sequence). This CDR3 is 15 amino acids long. CDR3 sequence: CSARDLGQGPYEQYF.

The gene calls are TRBV18 and TRBJ2-2. CDR1 and CDR2 (germline): KGHSH, LQKENI. The CDR3 length is 13 residues. Here the CDR3 reads CASSPRDDGELFF.

The V gene is TRBV7-8, the J gene TRBJ2-1; there is no DNA to check the TCRdb D call of TRBD2. Germline loops: CDR1 SGHVS, CDR2 FQNEAQ. The CDR3 contains 18 residues. CDR3 sequence reads: CASSQRLAGGPVYEEQFF. Full variable domain (outside the CDR3, taken from reference TRBV7-8 and TRBJ2-1): GAGVSQSPRYKVAKRGQDVALRCDPISGHVSLFWYQQALGQGPEFLTYFQNEAQLDKSGLPSDRFFAERPEGSVSTLKIQRTQQEDSAVYLCASSQRLAGGPVYEEQFFGPGTRLTVL.

The chain recombines TRBV20-1 with TRBJ2-3. The CDR3 covers 13 residues. From germline, CDR1 is DFQATT and CDR2 SNEGSKA (reference sequence). CDR3 in amino acids: CSARGRDTDTQYF.